The T cell receptor beta chain under discussion was sequenced for a study of T cell changes during pregnancy in multiple sclerosis. Measured with immunoSEQ multiplex PCR; TCRdb has only the in-frame clones, and not every one. Of tens of thousands of clones in the sample, 75% to 95% are singletons; the top ten hold roughly 0.8%. The sequence derives from a female donor with multiple sclerosis, enrolled in a pregnancy study. This material consisted of peripheral blood, taken in the second trimester of pregnancy.

CDR3 nucleotides: TGTGCCAGCAGCTTCCTAGCGGGGGGGCAAACAGATACGCAGTATTTT. This encodes CASSFLAGGQTDTQYF. The chain recombines TRBV11-2 with TRBJ2-3; 12 positions agree with TRBD2. There are 16 residues in the CDR3. Germline loops: CDR1 SGHAT, CDR2 FQNNGV. Germline trimming cut 3 bases from V and 3 bases from J; bases unmatched to any gene: 4.